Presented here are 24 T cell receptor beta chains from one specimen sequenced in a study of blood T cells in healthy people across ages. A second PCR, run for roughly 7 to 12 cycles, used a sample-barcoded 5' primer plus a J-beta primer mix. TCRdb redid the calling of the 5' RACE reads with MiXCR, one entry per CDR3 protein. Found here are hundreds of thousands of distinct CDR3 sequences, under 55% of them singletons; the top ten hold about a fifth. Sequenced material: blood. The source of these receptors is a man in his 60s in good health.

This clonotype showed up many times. Here the CDR3 reads CASSYSDRGPANEKLFF. CDR3 nucleotide sequence: TGTGCCAGCAGTTACTCGGACAGGGGGCCGGCTAATGAAAAACTGTTTTTT. V is TRBV6-5 and J is TRBJ1-4; 11 bases fit TRBD1. This CDR3 contains 17 residues. V lost 0 bases and J lost 3; bases outside the gene matches: 3. The germline V gene has CDR1 MNHEY and CDR2 SVGAGI.

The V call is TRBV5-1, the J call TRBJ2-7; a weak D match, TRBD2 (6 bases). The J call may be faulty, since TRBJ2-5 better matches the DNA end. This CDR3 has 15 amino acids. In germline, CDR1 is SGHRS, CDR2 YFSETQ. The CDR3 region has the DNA TGCGCCAGCAGCTTGGGGTCCGGCGGGAAGGAGACCCAGTACTTC. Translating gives CASSLGSGGKETQYF.

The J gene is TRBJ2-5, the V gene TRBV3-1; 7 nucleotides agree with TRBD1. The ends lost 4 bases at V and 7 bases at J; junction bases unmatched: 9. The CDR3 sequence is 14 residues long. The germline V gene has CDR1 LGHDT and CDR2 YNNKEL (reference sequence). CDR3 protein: CASSLRDSLVTQYF. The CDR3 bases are TGTGCCAGCAGCCTCCGGGACAGCCTAGTGACCCAGTACTTC.

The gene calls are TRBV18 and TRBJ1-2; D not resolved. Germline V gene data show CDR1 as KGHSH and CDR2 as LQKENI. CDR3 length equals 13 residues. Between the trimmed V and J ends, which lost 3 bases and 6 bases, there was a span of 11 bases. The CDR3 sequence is CASSPASGDGYTF. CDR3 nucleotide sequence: TGTGCCAGCTCACCGGCCAGCGGGGATGGCTACACCTTC.

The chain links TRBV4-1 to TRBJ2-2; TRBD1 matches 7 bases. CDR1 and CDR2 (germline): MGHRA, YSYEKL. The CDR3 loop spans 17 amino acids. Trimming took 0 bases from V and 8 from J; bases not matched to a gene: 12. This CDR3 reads CASSQEALTGSLGELFF. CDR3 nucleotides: TGCGCCAGCAGCCAAGAAGCTCTGACAGGGAGTTTAGGGGAGCTGTTTTTT.

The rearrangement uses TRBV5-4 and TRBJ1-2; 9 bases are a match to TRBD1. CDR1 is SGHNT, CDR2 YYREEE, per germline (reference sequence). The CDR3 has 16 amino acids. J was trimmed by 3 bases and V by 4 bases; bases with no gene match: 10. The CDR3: CASSRGGRQGDYGYTF. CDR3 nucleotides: TGTGCCAGCAGCCGGGGAGGGAGACAGGGGGACTATGGCTACACCTTC.

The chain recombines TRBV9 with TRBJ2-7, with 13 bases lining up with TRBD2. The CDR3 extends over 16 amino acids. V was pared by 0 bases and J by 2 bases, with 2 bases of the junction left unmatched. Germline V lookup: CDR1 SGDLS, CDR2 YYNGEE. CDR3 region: CASSVEGTSGAYEQYF. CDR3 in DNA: TGTGCCAGCAGCGTAGAGGGGACTAGCGGGGCCTACGAGCAGTACTTC. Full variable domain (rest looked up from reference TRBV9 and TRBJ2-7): DSGVTQTPKHLITATGQRVTLRCSPRSGDLSVYWYQQSLDQGLQFLIQYYNGEERAKGNILERFSAQQFPDLHSELNLSSLELGDSALYFCASSVEGTSGAYEQYFGPGTRLTVT.

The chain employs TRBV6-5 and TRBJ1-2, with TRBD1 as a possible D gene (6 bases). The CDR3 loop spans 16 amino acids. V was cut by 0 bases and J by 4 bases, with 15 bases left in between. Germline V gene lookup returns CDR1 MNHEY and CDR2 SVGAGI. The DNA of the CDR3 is TGTGCCAGCAGTTACTCACGGGGGGCCCGGGGCTATGGCTACACCTTC. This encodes CASSYSRGARGYGYTF.

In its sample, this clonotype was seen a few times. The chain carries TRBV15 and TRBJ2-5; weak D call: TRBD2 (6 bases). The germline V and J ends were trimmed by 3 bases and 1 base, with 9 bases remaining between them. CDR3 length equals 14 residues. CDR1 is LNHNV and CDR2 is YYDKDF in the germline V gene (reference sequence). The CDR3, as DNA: TGTGCCACCAGCAGTCGGGGGAGCCAAGAGACCCAGTACTTC. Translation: CATSSRGSQETQYF.

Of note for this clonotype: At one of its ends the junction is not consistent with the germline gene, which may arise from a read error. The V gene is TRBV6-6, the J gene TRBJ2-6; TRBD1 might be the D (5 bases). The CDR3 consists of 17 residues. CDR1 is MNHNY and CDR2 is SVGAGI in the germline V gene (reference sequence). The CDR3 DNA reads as TGTGCCAGCAGTTATGGTTTAAGGGATGCTGGGGCCAACGTACTGACTTTC. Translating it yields CASSYGLRDAGANVLTF.

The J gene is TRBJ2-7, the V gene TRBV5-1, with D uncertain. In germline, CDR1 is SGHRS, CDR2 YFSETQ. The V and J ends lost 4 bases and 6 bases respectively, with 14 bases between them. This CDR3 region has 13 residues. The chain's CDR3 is CASSTREASEQYF. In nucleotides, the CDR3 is TGCGCCAGCAGCACTCGAGAGGCGAGCGAGCAGTACTTC. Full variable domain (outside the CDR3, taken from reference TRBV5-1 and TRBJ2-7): KAGVTQTPRYLIKTRGQQVTLSCSPISGHRSVSWYQQTPGQGLQFLFEYFSETQRNKGNFPGRFSGRQFSNSRSEMNVSTLELGDSALYLCASSTREASEQYFGPGTRLTVT.

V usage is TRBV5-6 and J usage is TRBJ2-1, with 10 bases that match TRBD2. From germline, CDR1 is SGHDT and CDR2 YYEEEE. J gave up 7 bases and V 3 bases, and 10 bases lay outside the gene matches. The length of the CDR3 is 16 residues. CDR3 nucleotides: TGTGCCAGCAGCTACCCCCTAGCTAGCGGGGGTAATGAGCAGTTCTTC. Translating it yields CASSYPLASGGNEQFF.

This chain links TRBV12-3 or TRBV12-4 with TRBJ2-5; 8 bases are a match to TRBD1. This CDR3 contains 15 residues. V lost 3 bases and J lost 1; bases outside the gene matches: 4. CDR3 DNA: TGTGCCAGCAGTTTTGTACAGGGGGGCCAAGAGACCCAGTACTTC. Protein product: CASSFVQGGQETQYF.

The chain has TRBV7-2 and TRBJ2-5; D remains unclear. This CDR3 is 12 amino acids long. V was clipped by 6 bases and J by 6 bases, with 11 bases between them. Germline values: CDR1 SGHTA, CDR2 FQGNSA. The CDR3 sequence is CASSGFVKTQYF. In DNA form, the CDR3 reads TGTGCCAGCAGTGGTTTCGTGAAGACCCAGTACTTC.

This CDR3 reads CASSLLSAPTGEQYF. The CDR3, as DNA: TGTGCCAGCAGCCTCTTATCGGCCCCGACGGGCGAGCAGTACTTC. The rearrangement uses TRBV5-5 and TRBJ2-7; D gene unclear. CDR1 and CDR2 from the germline V gene are SGHKS and YYEKEE (reference sequence). CDR3 size: 15 residues. Trimming pared 4 bases from V and 6 bases from J, leaving 20 bases between.

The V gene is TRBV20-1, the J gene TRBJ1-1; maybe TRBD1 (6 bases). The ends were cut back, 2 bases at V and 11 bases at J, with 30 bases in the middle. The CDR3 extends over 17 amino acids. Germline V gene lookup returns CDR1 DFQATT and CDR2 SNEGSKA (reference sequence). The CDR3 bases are TGCAGTGCTAGATTCCCCCACGAGGACAGTGGCTTCCATAACGCTTTCTTT. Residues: CSARFPHEDSGFHNAFF.

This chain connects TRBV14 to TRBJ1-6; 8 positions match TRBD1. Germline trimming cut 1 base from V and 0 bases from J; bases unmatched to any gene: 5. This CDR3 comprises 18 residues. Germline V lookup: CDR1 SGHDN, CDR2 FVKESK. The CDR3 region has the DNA TGTGCCAGCAGCCAAGCGGACAGGGACATCTCCTATAATTCACCCCTCCACTTT. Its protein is CASSQADRDISYNSPLHF. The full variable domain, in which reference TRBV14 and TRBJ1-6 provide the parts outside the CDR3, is EAGVTQFPSHSVIEKGQTVTLRCDPISGHDNLYWYRRVMGKEIKFLLHFVKESKQDESGMPNNRFLAERTGGTYSTLKVQPAELEDSGVYFCASSQADRDISYNSPLHFGNGTRLTVT.

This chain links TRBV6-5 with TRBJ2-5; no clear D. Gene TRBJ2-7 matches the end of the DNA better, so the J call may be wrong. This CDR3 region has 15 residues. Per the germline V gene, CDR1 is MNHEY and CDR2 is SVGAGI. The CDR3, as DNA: TGTGCCAGCAGTTACTTCCCTGTCAATTCCTACGAGCAGTACTTC. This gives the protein CASSYFPVNSYEQYF.

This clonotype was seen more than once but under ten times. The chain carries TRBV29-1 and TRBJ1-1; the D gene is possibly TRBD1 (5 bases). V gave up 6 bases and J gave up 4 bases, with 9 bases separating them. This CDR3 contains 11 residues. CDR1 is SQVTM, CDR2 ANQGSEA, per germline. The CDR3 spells CSVSQGTEAFF. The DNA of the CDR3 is TGCAGCGTCTCGCAGGGCACTGAAGCTTTCTTT.

CDR3 sequence (DNA): TGTGCCAGCGTACGTACCGGGGGTTCCAATGAGCAGTTCTTC. Translated, it gives CASVRTGGSNEQFF. The V gene is TRBV12-3 or TRBV12-4, the J gene TRBJ2-1, with a possible D match to TRBD2 (6 bases). Trimming took 8 bases from V and 6 from J, leaving 17 bases between them. The length of the CDR3 is 14 residues.

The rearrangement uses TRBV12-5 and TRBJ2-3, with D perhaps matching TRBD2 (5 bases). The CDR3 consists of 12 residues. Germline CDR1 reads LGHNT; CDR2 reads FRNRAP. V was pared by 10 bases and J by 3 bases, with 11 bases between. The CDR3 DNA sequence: TGTGCTAACCCCGGCGGGACAGATACGCAGTATTTT. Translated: CANPGGTDTQYF.

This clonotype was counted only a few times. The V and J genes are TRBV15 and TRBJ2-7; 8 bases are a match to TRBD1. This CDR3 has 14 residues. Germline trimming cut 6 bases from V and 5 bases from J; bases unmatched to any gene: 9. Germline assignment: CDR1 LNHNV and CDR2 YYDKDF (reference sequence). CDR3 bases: TGTGCCACCAGACCGGACAGGGCCGGGAACGAGCAGTACTTC. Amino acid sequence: CATRPDRAGNEQYF.

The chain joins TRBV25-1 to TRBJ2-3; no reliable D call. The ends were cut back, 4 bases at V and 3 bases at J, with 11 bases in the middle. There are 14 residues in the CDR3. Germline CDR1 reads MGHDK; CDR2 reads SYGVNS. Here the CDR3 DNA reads TGTGCCAGCAGTGCCGGACCGCCGACAGATACGCAGTATTTT. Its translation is CASSAGPPTDTQYF.

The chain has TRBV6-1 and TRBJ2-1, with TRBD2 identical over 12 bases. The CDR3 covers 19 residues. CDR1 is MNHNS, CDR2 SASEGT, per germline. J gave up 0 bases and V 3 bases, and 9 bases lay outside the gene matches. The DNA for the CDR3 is TGTGCCAGCAGTGACTGGGCTAGCGGGGGGGGGAGCTCCTACAATGAGCAGTTCTTC. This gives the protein CASSDWASGGGSSYNEQFF.